This T cell receptor (beta chain) was observed in a study of cytomegalovirus exposure and HLA in healthy donors (dated by TCRdb to 2016 to 2017). Describing the broader study: In an earlier analysis of 450 to 750 of the donors, 250 to 350 Gb of sequence data and just under 120 million unique TCR beta sequences from approximately 180 million T cells were reported. Of the 300 to 500 genotyped donors, less than 85% were placed in the genetic ancestry cluster associated with self-reported Caucasian donors. An early release covering about 600 HLA-typed donors comprised roughly 300 gigabases of sequencing data and approximately 80 million unique TCR sequences. The study combined high-throughput TCR immunosequencing, statistical association of individual TCRs with disease status, and machine learning to predict cytomegalovirus infection status. Genome-wide SNP genotypes for about three fifths of the roughly 670 donors were used in a later genetic analysis, which treated that subset as a discovery cohort. The study aimed to test whether cataloging public T cell receptors could reveal signatures of past pathogen exposure. The number of donors typed differed by locus, with roughly 629-640 for A, B, C, DRB1 and DQB1, around 520 for DQA1, nearly 610 for DPA1, and around 430 for DPB1. A later analysis re-analyzed previously published TCR beta repertoires from several hundred donors and added high-resolution HLA genotyping to study TCR occurrence patterns. Rather than using new phenotypic data, the later analysis identified candidate immune exposures from TCR beta sequences and from how often those sequences occurred across donors. Roughly 5 DR-DQ haplotypes were handled as single units for association and clustering, since linkage in the cohort was strong. All discovery cohort repertoires had been generated using a single sequencing platform. Donor age, sex, ethnicity and CMV serostatus were compiled together with the repertoire data. Among several hundred genotyped donors of the cohort, an average of about 220,000 unique TCR beta nucleotide sequences was sequenced per donor, of which approximately 19% were non-productive. Class I and class II HLA loci were covered by the typing at four-digit resolution. In addition to the first cohort of about 650 subjects, a separate validation cohort of 120 different subjects was used. The T cell repertoires of 666 subjects were profiled by immunosequencing and related to cytomegalovirus serostatus. To decide whether each TCR beta V gene segment behaved as functional or pseudogenic, an earlier analysis of over 500 of the donors relied on high-throughput TCR beta sequencing.

Points the paper makes about the study in general: The authors suggested that the approach could potentially be generalized to other disease states and immunological phenotypes. Some IMGT-functional V segments, including TRBV6-2 and TRBV6-3, could not be distinguished by the 87-base-pair reads and were therefore excluded. A later analysis associated 16,951 TCR beta sequences with specific HLA alleles at a false discovery rate of 0.05. HLA typing was unavailable for some donors at each locus, so association tests used only the typed subset. This cohort had only TCR beta chains sequenced, and the lack of alpha or paired-chain data limited which features could be detected. The classifier was reported to diagnose cytomegalovirus status with high specificity and sensitivity in both the original and validation cohorts. The study listed 164 TCR beta chains as associated with cytomegalovirus. In an earlier analysis of 587 of the donors, most TCR beta V segments appeared in productive rearrangements about 87% or about 30% of the time, broadly matching IMGT annotations. In a later genetic analysis, a missense DCLRE1C variant was associated with V-gene and J-gene trimming of TCR beta chains, and the association was replicated in an independent cohort. CMV serostatus was the only immune exposure information available for the cohort. Linkage disequilibrium might explain the correlated functional status among segregating V segments, but an unknown experimental factor could not be ruled out. Because counts were too low, more than 15 rarely observed V segments, including chromosome 9 orphons, were left out of the earlier analysis of a few hundred of the donors. The sequencing pipeline was judged likely to have produced a cluster of highly shared sequence variants as a technical artifact. Compared with the 666-donor mean, donors in an Asian-associated ancestry cluster had fewer N-insertions in productive TCRs, according to a later genetic analysis. Compared with equally common non-associated chains, HLA-associated TCR beta chains in a later analysis were more clonally expanded and had lower generation probabilities. Three of the identified cytomegalovirus-associated TCR beta chains were confirmed in vitro to be specific for cytomegalovirus antigens. Most TCR sequences were observed very rarely across donors, whereas some public TCRs were present in many individuals. Assigning TCR associations to individual alleles was difficult when HLA alleles, especially DR and DQ, strongly co-occurred. A further reported finding was that TCR beta sequences accurately predicted the HLA-A and HLA-B alleles for most subjects in the first cohort. According to a later analysis, most CMV-associated TCR beta chains appeared to be HLA-restricted, and the HLA associations seemed to be driven largely by CMV exposure. Sequencing depth was assumed to be roughly uniform across donors in the presence/absence analyses, though that assumption may not hold. Several of the top co-occurrence clusters appeared to be linked to parvovirus B19, influenza, CMV and Epstein-Barr virus, according to a later analysis. According to a later analysis, TCR association rates differed among HLA loci, with DRB1 alleles showing the most associated TCRs and HLA-C alleles showing the fewest.

About this clone itself: The antigen it binds to is not known. No qualities accompany the bases; no much larger clone lies one base away.

Library creation used the immunoSEQ multiplex PCR assay. A mixture of 60 forward primers for TCR Vbeta segments and 13 reverse primers for TCR Jbeta segments was used in the multiplex PCR. A multiplex PCR assay on genomic DNA amplified the CDR3 region of rearranged TCR beta genes. The Illumina HiSeq System was used to sequence the amplified TCR beta libraries as 87-base-pair reads. In the paper's pipeline: A later analysis tallied 70 million to 100 million unique TCR beta chains across the roughly 610 repertoires, and 10 million to 11 million of those chains were shared by two or more donors. To remove PCR and sequencing errors, raw reads were error-corrected and collapsed into unique sequences using a nearest-neighbor algorithm that merged closely related sequences. Alignment of CDR3 sequences to IMGT reference sequences was used to assign V, D and J gene segments. For a sequence to be retained, a match of at least six nucleotides was required to both a V gene segment and a J gene segment. Rearrangements were called productive when the CDR3 lacked stop codons and stayed in frame with V and J; all others were non-productive. Following IMGT convention, CDR3 was defined as the stretch from the second conserved V-encoded cysteine to the conserved J-encoded phenylalanine. The earlier analysis of approximately 590 of the donors excluded any sequence lacking an unambiguous match to a single V gene segment. An earlier analysis of 500 to 600 of the donors classified V segments as functional when productive rearrangements were above 56.7% and as segregating when the standard deviation between donors was above 5%. A statistical classification framework was built for diagnosing cytomegalovirus status from the catalog of TCR beta chain sequences. A later analysis assigned V and J genes by comparing TCR nucleotide sequences with IMGT/GENE-DB human TR gene sequences. A later analysis assigned CDR3 sequences and most-parsimonious VDJ recombination scenarios with the TCRdist pipeline. In a later analysis, each TCR beta chain was defined by its CDR3 amino acid sequence together with its V-gene family, and reads without a unique V-gene family were excluded. A later analysis removed 592 highly shared, low-generation-probability nucleotide sequences to deal with suspected cross-contamination and a sequencing artifact. In a later analysis, a clonal expansion index was calculated for each public chain from normalized within-repertoire ranks of inferred template counts. A later analysis computed generation probabilities with a VDJ recombination model fitted to out-of-frame rearrangements, and checked the results against IGoR. In a later analysis, hypergeometric tests were used to score TCR-TCR, TCR-HLA and TCR-CMV co-occurrence, with a repertoire-size bias correction applied to TCR pairs. To estimate false discovery rates, a later analysis permuted the HLA or CMV assignments 20 times. In a later analysis, co-occurring TCRs were grouped using DBSCAN, and TCRdist sequence similarity was added for clustering within HLA-allele-positive subsets. Repertoires with fewer than 30,000 or more than 120,000 public chains were left out of co-occurrence clustering, as were about 5 repertoires with anomalous nucleotide sharing. TCRdb re-hosts the immuneACCESS table, in-frame sequences only. Its copies lack some clones; in the studies checked, an unresolved V gene accounts for under half of them, and the cause for the rest is not known. Clonal size and the V and J genes are those of that table, whereas D and trimming came from the DNA. In this sample the table shows about 140,000 clones, around 75% of which occur a single time. Clones ranked in the top ten supply around 3.1% of the sample.

The cohort comprised more than 550 healthy bone marrow donors. At the time of sampling, every cohort member was nominally healthy, though immune exposures that went unrecorded were likely present. The donor was CMV seronegative and was included in the group of about 350 seronegative cohort members. Every donor gave a peripheral blood sample, and the peripheral blood mononuclear cells from that sample were used for TCR beta sequencing. The Qiagen DNeasy Blood Extraction Kit was used to extract genomic DNA from the blood cell samples. V and J are trimmed by 4 bases and 13 bases, and the gene matches miss 6 bases of the junction. Taken from cysteine to phenylalanine, the CDR3 has 12 residues. The only DNA kept is the CDR3, 36 bases in frame from the first base. From a lookup of the germline V gene, CDR1 and CDR2 are MGHRA and YSYEKL.

The chain couples TRBV4-1 to TRBJ2-1, with TRBD1 matching 8 junction bases. The source is a male donor in good health and CMV-seronegative. The sample consisted of PBMCs. The encoded CDR3 is CASSLWTGSQFF. In nucleotides, the sequence is TGCGCCAGCAGCCTTTGGACAGGGTCCCAGTTCTTC.